This T cell receptor (beta chain) was found in a study of Ad26.COV2.S vaccination and SARS-CoV-2 variants. Overall study context: Doses of Ad26.COV2.S were injected into muscle once or twice, 56 days apart.

Libraries were prepared by immunoSEQ multiplex PCR; TCRdb keeps only in-frame clonotypes and omits some of them. The sample has approximately 460,000 clones, around 89% seen once. Treatment indicated: about 20 received Ad26.COV2.S at low or high dose, single or two shots; 5 received placebo; per-sample allocation not given. It was on day 63 after the first vaccine or placebo injection that samples were taken. V dropped 1 base and J dropped 1 base, with 7 bases sitting between them. From germline, CDR1 is LGHDT and CDR2 YNNKEL (reference sequence). The length of the CDR3 is 14 residues. The starting material was peripheral blood, obtained in a trial of Ad26.COV2.S vaccine versus placebo. The receptor's source is a person between 18 and 65 years old who received the Ad26.COV2.S COVID-19 vaccine or a placebo. V and J are TRBV3-1 (or the pseudogene TRBV3-2) and TRBJ1-1; no clear D gene. The CDR3 DNA follows: TGTGCCAGCAGCCAAGTCTCAGGGAACACTGAAGCTTTCTTT. Translating gives CASSQVSGNTEAFF.